Presented here are 8 T cell receptor beta chains from one specimen sequenced in a study of T-cell memory formation after mild COVID-19. Using its own MiXCR run on the 5' RACE reads, TCRdb lists one record per CDR3 protein. The sample yields under 450,000 distinct CDR3 sequences, around a quarter seen once. The source material was PBMCs or a T cell subset sorted from them (not recorded which). The receptors come from an adult woman who had mild COVID-19 (a few samples of this study predate the infection). Cell type and time point are not known.

This clonotype was seen a handful of times. The rearrangement links TRBV4-1 to TRBJ1-1; unclear D gene. Germline values: CDR1 MGHRA, CDR2 YSYEKL. The CDR3 length is 14 residues. The V gene lost 0 bases and the J gene lost 5 bases, with 10 bases spanning the gap. The CDR3 region is CASSQEQWETEAFF. Here the CDR3 DNA reads TGCGCCAGCAGCCAAGAACAGTGGGAAACTGAAGCTTTCTTT.

CDR3 DNA: TGCGCCAGCAGCCACCAACTTCAGGGGCCTCAAGGAAACTATGGCTACACCTTC. Translation: CASSHQLQGPQGNYGYTF. This sequence joins TRBV4-1 and TRBJ1-2; D may be TRBD1 (6 bases). From germline, CDR1 is MGHRA and CDR2 YSYEKL. The V end was cut by 3 bases, the J end by 2 bases, with 22 bases between. The CDR3 length is 18 residues.

The chain is built from TRBV6-5 and TRBJ1-2; D unclear. V lost 6 bases, J lost 6 bases, and 11 bases lay in between. The CDR3 totals 12 residues. CDR1 and CDR2 (germline): MNHEY, SVGAGI. The chain's CDR3 is CASSHGRDGYTF. CDR3 DNA: TGTGCCAGCAGCCATGGACGGGATGGCTACACCTTC.

This clonotype turned up a few times. The gene calls are TRBV4-2 and TRBJ1-1; no reliable D call. V lost 0 bases to trimming and J lost 3 bases, with 8 bases between them. The CDR3 sequence is 14 residues long. Per germline, CDR1 LGHNA and CDR2 YNFKEQ. The DNA for the CDR3 is TGTGCCAGCAGCCAAGATAAGACCTACACTGAAGCTTTCTTT. Amino acids: CASSQDKTYTEAFF.

The CDR3 loop reads CASSLGTREKLFF. CDR3 coding DNA: TGTGCCAGCAGCTTAGGGACACGGGAAAAACTGTTTTTT. The chain links TRBV7-2 to TRBJ1-4; a possible D gene is TRBD1 (5 bases). The CDR3 spans 13 residues. Germline V gene data show CDR1 as SGHTA and CDR2 as FQGNSA. Trimming left V 1 base short and J 8 bases short, with 8 bases between.

V gene TRBV19 combines with J gene TRBJ1-1; tentatively, D is TRBD1 (5 bases). Germline V gene lookup returns CDR1 LNHDA and CDR2 SQIVND (reference sequence). V lost 5 bases, J lost 7 bases, and 11 bases lay in between. This CDR3 has 12 residues. The CDR3 DNA reads TGTGCCAGTAGTGCCGAGACAGTTGAAGCTTTCTTT. As protein: CASSAETVEAFF.

There are many counts of this clonotype. This chain links TRBV6-6 with TRBJ2-1; 12 nucleotides align to TRBD2. CDR1 is MNHNY, CDR2 SVGAGI, per germline (reference sequence). The V and J ends lost 5 bases and 5 bases, in that order; junction bases with no gene match: 7. The CDR3 has 16 amino acids. The chain's CDR3 is CASSKTSGRRNNEQFF. The CDR3 DNA is TGTGCCAGCAGTAAGACTAGCGGGAGAAGGAACAATGAGCAGTTCTTC.

There are a few counts of this clonotype. The rearrangement joins TRBV7-2 to TRBJ2-4; D is ambiguous. CDR3 length: 13 residues. V gave up 0 bases and J gave up 2 bases, with 2 bases separating them. The germline V gene has CDR1 SGHTA and CDR2 FQGNSA. The CDR3 nucleotides are TGTGCCAGCAGCTTAGCGACCAAAAACATTCAGTACTTC. Translation gives CASSLATKNIQYF.